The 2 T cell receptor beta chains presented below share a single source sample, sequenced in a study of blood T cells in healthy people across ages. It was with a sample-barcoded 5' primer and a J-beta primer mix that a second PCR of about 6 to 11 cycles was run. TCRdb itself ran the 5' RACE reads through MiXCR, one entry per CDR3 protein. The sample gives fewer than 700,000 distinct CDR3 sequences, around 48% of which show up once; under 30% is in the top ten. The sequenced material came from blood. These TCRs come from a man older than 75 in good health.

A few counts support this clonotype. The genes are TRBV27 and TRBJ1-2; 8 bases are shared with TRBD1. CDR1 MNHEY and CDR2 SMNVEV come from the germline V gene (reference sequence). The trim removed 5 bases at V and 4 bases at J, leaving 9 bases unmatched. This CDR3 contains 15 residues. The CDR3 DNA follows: TGTGCCAGCAGTCCCGGGACAGGCGAGGCCTATGGCTACACCTTC. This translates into CASSPGTGEAYGYTF.

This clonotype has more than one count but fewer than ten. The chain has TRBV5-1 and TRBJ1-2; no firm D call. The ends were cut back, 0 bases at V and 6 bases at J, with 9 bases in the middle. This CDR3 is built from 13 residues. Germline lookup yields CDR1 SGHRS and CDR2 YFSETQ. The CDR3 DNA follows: TGCGCCAGCAGCTTGGAGGGAGGTAATGGCTACACCTTC. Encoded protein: CASSLEGGNGYTF.